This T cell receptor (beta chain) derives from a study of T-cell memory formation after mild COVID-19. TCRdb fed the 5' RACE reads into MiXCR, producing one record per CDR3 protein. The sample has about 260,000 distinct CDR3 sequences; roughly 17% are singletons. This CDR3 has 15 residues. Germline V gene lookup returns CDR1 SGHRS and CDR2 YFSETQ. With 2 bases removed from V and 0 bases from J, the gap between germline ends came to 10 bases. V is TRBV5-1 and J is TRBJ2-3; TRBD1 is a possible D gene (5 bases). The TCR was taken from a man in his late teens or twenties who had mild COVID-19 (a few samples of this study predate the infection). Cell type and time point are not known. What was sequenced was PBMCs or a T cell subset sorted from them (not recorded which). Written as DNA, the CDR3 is TGCGCCAGCAGCTTACAGGAACCGAGCACAGATACGCAGTATTTT. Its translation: CASSLQEPSTDTQYF.